The 15 T cell receptor beta chains below come from one sample, sequenced in a study of T-cell reconstitution after alpha-beta-depleted transplantation in children. As it was prepared, the TCRbeta library received unique molecular identifiers. TCRdb re-derived calls from the PCR reads in MiXCR, one entry per CDR3 protein. Among some 840,000 distinct CDR3 sequences listed, 15% to 20% were seen once. Sample: PBMCs, mostly from graft donor cells, taken 360 days after TCRalphabeta/CD19-depleted stem cell transplant. Source of these receptors: a male patient younger than 18 who had a stem cell transplant for acute lymphoblastic leukemia, so the T cells may come from the graft donor.

This clonotype came up a few times. The chain uses TRBV12-3 or TRBV12-4 and TRBJ2-7; no clear D. Trimming removed 6 bases at V and 4 bases at J, with 10 bases between. CDR3 length: 12 residues. This chain's CDR3 is CASSITLYEQYF. The CDR3 DNA sequence: TGTGCCAGCAGCATCACCCTGTACGAGCAGTACTTC.

The chain carries TRBV20-1 and TRBJ2-4; TRBD1 is a possible D gene (5 bases). This CDR3 region has 14 residues. Trimming left V 6 bases short and J 0 bases short, with 12 bases between. Germline CDR1 DFQATT, CDR2 SNEGSKA (reference sequence). For the CDR3, the DNA is TGCAGTGCCCAATGGGGCGGAGCCAAAAACATTCAGTACTTC. Translation gives CSAQWGGAKNIQYF.

The DNA of the CDR3 is TGTGCCATCAACCGGGGACTCTACAATGAGCAGTTCTTC. Protein sequence: CAINRGLYNEQFF. V usage is TRBV10-3 and J usage is TRBJ2-1; TRBD2 is a possible D gene (6 bases). Germline CDR1 reads ENHRY; CDR2 reads SYGVKD. Deletions cut 7 bases from V and 3 bases from J, with 10 bases between. CDR3 size: 13 residues.

This chain links TRBV6-1 with TRBJ1-5; D call uncertain. V gave up 8 bases and J gave up 0 bases, with 14 bases separating them. This CDR3 has 15 residues. Germline loops: CDR1 MNHNS, CDR2 SASEGT. This CDR3 is CASGFGRVSNQPQHF. CDR3 coding DNA: TGTGCCAGCGGATTTGGGAGAGTTAGCAATCAGCCCCAGCATTTT.

This clonotype was seen at least ten times. The V and J genes are TRBV20-1 and TRBJ2-5; tentatively, D is TRBD1 (5 bases). Trimming took 3 bases from V and 2 from J, leaving 10 bases between them. This CDR3 spans 13 amino acids. Germline CDR1 is DFQATT and CDR2 is SNEGSKA (reference sequence). For the CDR3, the DNA is TGCAGTGCTAGGGACACCTCTCAAGAGACCCAGTACTTC. Its protein is CSARDTSQETQYF.

This clonotype was counted between two and nine times. V is TRBV4-1 and J is TRBJ2-1; 14 bases match TRBD2. The CDR3 totals 17 residues. V dropped 4 bases and J dropped 3; count of bases not matched to a gene: 5. Germline-derived CDR1 and CDR2 are MGHRA and YSYEKL. This CDR3 is CASSRLTSGRGYNEQFF. CDR3 bases: TGCGCCAGCAGCCGCCTGACTAGCGGGAGGGGCTACAATGAGCAGTTCTTC.

The gene calls are TRBV20-1 and TRBJ1-2; 10 bases map to TRBD1. The CDR3 length is 16 residues. CDR1 is DFQATT, CDR2 SNEGSKA, per germline (reference sequence). J gave up 0 bases and V 4 bases, and 8 bases lay outside the gene matches. As DNA, the CDR3 is TGCAGTGCTATAGGGGACAGGGGAGTGCCTAACTATGGCTACACCTTC. Translation: CSAIGDRGVPNYGYTF.

The chain carries TRBV20-1 and TRBJ2-1; possibly TRBD1 or TRBD2 for D (5 bases each). The CDR3 consists of 12 residues. V was clipped by 3 bases and J by 15 bases, with 18 bases between them. CDR1 and CDR2 (germline): DFQATT, SNEGSKA (reference sequence). The CDR3 spells CSARGSPGPLFF. DNA of the CDR3: TGCAGTGCTAGGGGTTCTCCGGGACCGCTGTTCTTC.

V usage is TRBV7-9 and J usage is TRBJ1-5, with 10 nucleotides matching TRBD1. The CDR3 loop spans 15 amino acids. J was trimmed by 7 bases and V by 5 bases; bases with no gene match: 8. CDR1 and CDR2 from the germline V gene are SEHNR and FQNEAQ (reference sequence). CDR3 amino acids: CASSALGTGEQPQHF. CDR3 nucleotides: TGTGCCAGCAGCGCCTTAGGGACAGGGGAACAGCCCCAGCATTTT.

The V call is TRBV28, the J call TRBJ2-7, with D possibly TRBD1 on 5 matching bases. Germline V gene data show CDR1 as MDHEN and CDR2 as SYDVKM. Between the trimmed V and J ends, which lost 5 bases and 6 bases, there was a span of 14 bases. The CDR3 extends over 13 amino acids. This CDR3 is CASSTRTPPEQYF. In nucleotides, the CDR3 is TGTGCCAGCAGTACGAGGACACCCCCCGAGCAGTACTTC.

This clonotype was seen at least ten times. The chain uses TRBV27 and TRBJ2-5; D is perhaps TRBD2 (5 bases). The V gene lost 3 bases and the J gene lost 5 bases, with 10 bases spanning the gap. Looked up from germline, CDR1 is MNHEY and CDR2 is SMNVEV (reference sequence). The CDR3 contains 13 residues. The CDR3 region is CASSLERRETQYF. The CDR3 DNA follows: TGTGCCAGCAGTTTGGAGAGGAGGGAGACCCAGTACTTC.

The chain carries TRBV6-1 and TRBJ2-1, with 8 nucleotides matching TRBD2. V was pared by 3 bases and J by 4 bases, with 8 bases of the junction left unmatched. The CDR3 runs 16 residues. Germline lookup yields CDR1 MNHNS and CDR2 SASEGT. CDR3 DNA sequence: TGTGCCAGCAGTGATGGGTGGACTAGCTCTTACAATGAGCAGTTCTTC. Translation gives CASSDGWTSSYNEQFF.

This clonotype was seen many times. The chain recombines TRBV20-1 with TRBJ2-5; 8 bases align to TRBD1. The CDR3 covers 13 residues. CDR1 is DFQATT, CDR2 SNEGSKA, per germline (reference sequence). After removal of 4 bases from V and 1 base from J, the junction contained 2 bases not matched to a gene. CDR3 nucleotides: TGCAGTGCTAAACAGGGGGGCCAAGAGACCCAGTACTTC. Its translation: CSAKQGGQETQYF.

This clonotype has a count of ten or more. The V gene is TRBV2, the J gene TRBJ2-2; 11 bases align to TRBD2. Trimming cost V 2 bases and J 4 bases; bases outside gene matches: 3. This CDR3 spans 16 amino acids. Germline loops: CDR1 SNHLY, CDR2 FYNNEI. CDR3 coding DNA: TGTGCCAGCAGTGAAATAGCGGGAGGGCCCACCGGGGAGCTGTTTTTT. It is translated as CASSEIAGGPTGELFF.

Many counts were recorded for this clonotype. V gene TRBV7-6 combines with J gene TRBJ2-5, with D unresolved. V lost 5 bases, J lost 5 bases, and 15 bases lay in between. Looked up from germline, CDR1 is SGHVS and CDR2 is FNYEAQ. CDR3 length: 14 amino acids. CDR3 protein: CASSPSPMKETQYF. For the CDR3, the DNA is TGTGCCAGCAGCCCGTCCCCGATGAAGGAGACCCAGTACTTC.